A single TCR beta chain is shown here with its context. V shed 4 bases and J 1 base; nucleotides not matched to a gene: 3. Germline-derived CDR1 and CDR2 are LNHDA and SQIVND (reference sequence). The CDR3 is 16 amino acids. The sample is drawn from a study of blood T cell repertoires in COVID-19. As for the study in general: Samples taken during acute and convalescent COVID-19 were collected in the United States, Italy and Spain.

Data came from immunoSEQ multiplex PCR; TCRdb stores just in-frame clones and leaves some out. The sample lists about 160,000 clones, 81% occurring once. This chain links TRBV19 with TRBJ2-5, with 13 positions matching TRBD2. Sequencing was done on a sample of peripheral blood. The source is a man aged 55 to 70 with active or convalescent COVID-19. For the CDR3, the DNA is TGTGCCAGTAGTAGGGGACTAGCGGGGCTCCAAGAGACCCAGTACTTC. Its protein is CASSRGLAGLQETQYF. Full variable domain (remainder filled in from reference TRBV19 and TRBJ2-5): DGGITQSPKYLFRKEGQNVTLSCEQNLNHDAMYWYRQDPGQGLRLIYYSQIVNDFQKGDIAEGYSVSREKKESFPLTVTSAQKNPTAFYLCASSRGLAGLQETQYFGPGTRLLVL.